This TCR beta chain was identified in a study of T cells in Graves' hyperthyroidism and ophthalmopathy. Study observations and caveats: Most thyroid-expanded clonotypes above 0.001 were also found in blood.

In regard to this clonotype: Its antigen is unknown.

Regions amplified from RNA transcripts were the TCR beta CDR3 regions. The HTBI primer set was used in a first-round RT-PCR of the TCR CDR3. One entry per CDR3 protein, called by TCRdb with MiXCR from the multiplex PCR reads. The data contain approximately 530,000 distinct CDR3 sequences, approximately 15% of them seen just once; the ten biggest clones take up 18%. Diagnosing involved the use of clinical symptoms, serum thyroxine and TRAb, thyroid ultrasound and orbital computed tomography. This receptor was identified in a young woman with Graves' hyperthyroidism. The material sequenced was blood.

CDR3 residues: CASSRPGRGETQYF. CDR3 in DNA: TGTGCCAGCAGTAGGCCGGGACGAGGGGAGACCCAGTACTTC. The genes are TRBV27 and TRBJ2-5, with D perhaps matching TRBD1 or TRBD2 (5 bases each). Trimming cost V 5 bases and J 5 bases, with 15 bases left between them. Germline-derived CDR1 and CDR2 are MNHEY and SMNVEV (reference sequence). CDR3 length: 14 residues.